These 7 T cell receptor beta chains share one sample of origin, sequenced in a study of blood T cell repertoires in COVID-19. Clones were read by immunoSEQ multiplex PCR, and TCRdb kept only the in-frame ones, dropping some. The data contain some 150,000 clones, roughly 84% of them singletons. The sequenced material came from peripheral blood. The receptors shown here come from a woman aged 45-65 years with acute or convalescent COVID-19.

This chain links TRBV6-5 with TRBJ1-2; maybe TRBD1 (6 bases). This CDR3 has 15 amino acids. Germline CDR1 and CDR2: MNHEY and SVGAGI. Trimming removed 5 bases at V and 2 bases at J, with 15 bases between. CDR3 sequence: CASSQTGSENYGYTF. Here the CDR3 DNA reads TGTGCCAGCAGTCAGACAGGATCTGAGAACTATGGCTACACCTTC.

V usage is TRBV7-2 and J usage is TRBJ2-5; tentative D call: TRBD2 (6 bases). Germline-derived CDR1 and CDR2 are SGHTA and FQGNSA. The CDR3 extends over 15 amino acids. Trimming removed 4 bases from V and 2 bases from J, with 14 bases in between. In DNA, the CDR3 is TGTGCCAGCAGCTCAGGCGCGGGGCCACAAGAGACCCAGTACTTC. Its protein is CASSSGAGPQETQYF.

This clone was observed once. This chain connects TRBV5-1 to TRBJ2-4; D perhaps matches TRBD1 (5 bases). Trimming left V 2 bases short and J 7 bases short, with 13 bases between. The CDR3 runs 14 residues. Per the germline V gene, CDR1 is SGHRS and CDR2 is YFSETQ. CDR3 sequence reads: CASSFGQGRNIQYF. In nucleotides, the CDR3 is TGCGCCAGCAGCTTTGGGCAGGGTAGGAACATTCAGTACTTC.

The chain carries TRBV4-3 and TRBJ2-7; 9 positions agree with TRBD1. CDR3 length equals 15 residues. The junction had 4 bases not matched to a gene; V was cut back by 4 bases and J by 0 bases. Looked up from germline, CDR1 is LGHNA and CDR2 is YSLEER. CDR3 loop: CASSRTGGSSYEQYF. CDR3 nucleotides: TGCGCCAGCAGCCGCACAGGGGGCAGCTCCTACGAGCAGTACTTC.

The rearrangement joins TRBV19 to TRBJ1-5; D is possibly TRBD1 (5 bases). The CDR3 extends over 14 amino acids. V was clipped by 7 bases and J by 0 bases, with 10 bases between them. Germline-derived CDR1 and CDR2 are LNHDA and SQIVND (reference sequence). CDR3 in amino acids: CASKAGISNQPQHF. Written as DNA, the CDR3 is TGTGCCAGTAAGGCAGGGATTAGCAATCAGCCCCAGCATTTT. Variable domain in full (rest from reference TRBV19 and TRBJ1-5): DGGITQSPKYLFRKEGQNVTLSCEQNLNHDAMYWYRQDPGQGLRLIYYSQIVNDFQKGDIAEGYSVSREKKESFPLTVTSAQKNPTAFYLCASKAGISNQPQHFGDGTRLSIL.

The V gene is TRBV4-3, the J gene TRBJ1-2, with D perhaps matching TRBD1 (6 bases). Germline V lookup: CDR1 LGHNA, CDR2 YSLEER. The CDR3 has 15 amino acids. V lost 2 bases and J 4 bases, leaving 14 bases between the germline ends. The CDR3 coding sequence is TGCGCCAGCAGCCAATCAAATCAGGACAGCTATGGCTACACCTTC. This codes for CASSQSNQDSYGYTF.

This CDR3 is CASSVAPGTGSGYTEAFF. In DNA, the CDR3 is TGTGCCAGCAGCGTAGCTCCCGGGACAGGGAGTGGGTACACTGAAGCTTTCTTT. The chain joins TRBV9 to TRBJ1-1; 9 bases match TRBD1. In germline, CDR1 is SGDLS, CDR2 YYNGEE. The CDR3 consists of 18 residues. Trimming removed 0 bases from V and 3 bases from J; junction bases left unmatched: 12.